This TCR beta chain comes out of a study of Graves' ophthalmopathy and Graves' hyperthyroidism. Study context: Hyperthyroidism was considered stable when no ophthalmopathy appeared within 18 months of follow-up. Findings and caveats of the study: Discrimination between ophthalmopathy and stable hyperthyroidism by a 13-signature model showed more than 85% sensitivity and 70% to 84% specificity.

V was clipped by 0 bases and J by 0 bases; unmatched bases: 4. The V gene's germline CDR1 is SGHTA and CDR2 FQGNSA. This CDR3 comprises 16 residues. Using RNA transcripts, the TCR beta CDR3 regions were amplified. An opening RT-PCR round employed HTBI primers and preceded a second-round multiplex PCR. Via MiXCR, TCRdb re-called the multiplex PCR reads, giving one row per CDR3 protein. The sample lists about 1.2 million distinct CDR3 sequences, 35% to 40% occurring once. This clonotype was seen ten or more times. Its antigen is not identified. The specimen sequenced was peripheral blood or thyroid tissue (not recorded which). The chain recombines TRBV7-2 with TRBJ1-1; 7 nucleotides match TRBD1. This receptor was identified in an adult man with Graves' hyperthyroidism. Here the CDR3 DNA reads TGTGCCAGCAGCTTAGCGCTCACAGGGGTGAACACTGAAGCTTTCTTT. This translates into CASSLALTGVNTEAFF.